The rows below give T cell receptor beta chains drawn from one sample of a study of PD-1 blockade in classical Hodgkin lymphoma. TCRdb's copy holds only in-frame clones and misses some; the assay was immunoSEQ multiplex PCR. Among nearly 50,000 clones, around 74% were seen once, and the ten largest hold approximately 12%. The source material was peripheral blood mononuclear cells (PBMCs), sampled before the fourth cycle of nivolumab. The receptor set was obtained from a human donor with classical Hodgkin lymphoma. Both conserved end residues are part of each CDR3. The D gene is left open where the match is weak. Part of the rows lack a size; the others show once, few, many or a class for expanded clones.

j_gene | abundance | v_gene | d_gene | CDR3aa | CDR3nt
TRBJ2-7 | NA | TRBV6-5 | NA | CASRKQATEEQYF | TGTGCCAGCAGAAAACAAGCGACTGAAGAGCAGTACTTC
TRBJ2-3 | NA | TRBV7-9 | NA | CASSSGFTDTQYF | TGTGCCAGCAGCTCGGGCTTCACAGATACGCAGTATTTT
TRBJ1-5 | NA | TRBV2 | NA | CASRPDSLSNQPQHF | TGTGCCAGCAGGCCGGACAGCCTAAGCAATCAGCCCCAGCATTTT
TRBJ2-1 | NA | TRBV5-4 | NA | CASSPSGGRAREEQFF | TGTGCCAGCAGCCCCTCCGGGGGGCGGGCACGGGAGGAGCAGTTCTTC
TRBJ2-1 | NA | TRBV5-5 | NA | CASTWGGHDYNEQFF | TGTGCCAGCACCTGGGGCGGACATGACTACAATGAGCAGTTCTTC
TRBJ2-7 | few | TRBV5-1 | TRBD2 | CASSLAGREGAYEQYF | TGCGCCAGCAGCTTGGCCGGACGGGAGGGAGCCTACGAGCAGTACTTC
TRBJ1-1 | once | TRBV28 | NA | CASPPPGSRTEAFF | TGTGCCAGCCCCCCCCCGGGTAGTCGGACTGAAGCTTTCTTT
TRBJ2-1 | few | TRBV5-6 | TRBD1 | CASSWATGGSYNEQFF | TGTGCCAGCAGCTGGGCGACAGGGGGGTCCTACAATGAGCAGTTCTTC
TRBJ2-3 | NA | TRBV10-3 | NA | CAISPLGGSTGTQYF | TGTGCCATCAGCCCCCTGGGAGGTAGCACAGGTACGCAGTATTTT
TRBJ2-7 | few | TRBV11-3 | NA | CASSLWRVDEQYF | TGTGCCAGCAGCTTATGGCGGGTCGACGAGCAGTACTTC
TRBJ2-7 | few | TRBV6-6 | NA | CASSLQEFNEQYF | TGTGCCAGCAGTCTACAGGAGTTTAACGAGCAGTACTTC
TRBJ1-5 | NA | TRBV19 | NA | CASSIVNNQPQHF | TGTGCCAGTAGTATTGTTAACAATCAGCCCCAGCATTTT
TRBJ1-5 | few | TRBV5-6 | NA | CASSFSSGPNQPQHF | TGTGCCAGCAGTTTCTCCTCGGGGCCAAATCAGCCCCAGCATTTT
TRBJ1-6 | NA | TRBV5-4 | NA | CASSPDGSSYNSPLHF | TGTGCCAGCAGCCCCGACGGGAGCTCCTATAATTCACCCCTCCACTTT
TRBJ2-1 | NA | TRBV11-3 | TRBD2 | CASSTSGRRSYNEQFF | TGTGCCAGCAGCACTAGCGGGAGGAGGTCCTACAATGAGCAGTTCTTC
TRBJ2-2 | NA | TRBV6-5 | NA | CASRVTIGTGELFF | TGTGCCAGCAGGGTTACGATCGGAACCGGGGAGCTGTTTTTT
TRBJ2-7 | NA | TRBV5-1 | NA | CASSLVTGYEQYF | TGCGCCAGCAGCTTGGTTACAGGGTACGAGCAGTACTTC
TRBJ1-1 | NA | TRBV7-9 | TRBD1 | CASSDRAGGNTEAFF | TGTGCCAGCAGCGACAGAGCAGGGGGGAACACTGAAGCTTTCTTT
TRBJ2-1 | NA | TRBV2 | NA | CASSEYRKNEQFF | TGTGCCAGCAGTGAATACCGAAAGAATGAGCAGTTCTTC
TRBJ2-1 | NA | TRBV5-1 | TRBD2 | CASVTSGSDQFF | TGCGCCAGTGTCACTAGCGGCTCCGACCAGTTCTTC
TRBJ1-2 | NA | TRBV11-1 | TRBD1 | CASSLSGTDYGYTF | TGTGCCAGCAGCTTATCCGGGACAGACTATGGCTACACCTTC
TRBJ1-3 | NA | TRBV18 | NA | CASSPQGNGNTIYF | TGTGCCAGCTCTCCGCAGGGGAACGGAAACACCATATATTTT
TRBJ2-7 | NA | TRBV19 | TRBD1 | CASRDRAYEQYF | TGTGCCTCCCGGGACAGGGCCTACGAGCAGTACTTC
TRBJ1-3 | NA | TRBV7-9 | NA | CASSFGRPSSGNTIYF | TGTGCCAGCAGCTTCGGACGGCCCAGCTCTGGAAACACCATATATTTT
TRBJ2-7 | NA | TRBV7-2 | NA | CASSLAGALEQYF | TGTGCCAGCAGCTTAGCAGGGGCTTTGGAGCAGTACTTC
TRBJ1-5 | few | TRBV2 | NA | CASMLGGDQPQHF | TGTGCCAGCATGCTGGGGGGCGATCAGCCCCAGCATTTT
TRBJ2-7 | NA | TRBV7-9 | TRBD1 | CASSIGSGQGSSYEQYF | TGTGCCAGCAGTATTGGTTCGGGACAGGGTAGCTCCTACGAGCAGTACTTC
TRBJ2-7 | NA | TRBV25-1 | NA | CASSEGQVSSYEQYF | TGTGCCAGCAGTGAAGGCCAGGTCAGCTCCTACGAGCAGTACTTC
TRBJ2-5 | NA | TRBV29-1 | NA | CSVGTGRETQYF | TGCAGCGTTGGCACAGGGAGGGAGACCCAGTACTTC
TRBJ1-1 | NA | TRBV15 | NA | CATSRDPGSEAFF | TGTGCCACCAGCAGAGATCCGGGGAGCGAGGCTTTCTTT
TRBJ2-5 | NA | TRBV9 | NA | CASSVAGGQASRETQYF | TGTGCCAGCAGCGTAGCGGGAGGACAGGCTAGTCGGGAGACCCAGTACTTC
TRBJ2-3 | NA | TRBV7-8 | NA | CASSLPMLDTQYF | TGTGCCAGCAGCTTACCTATGTTGGATACGCAGTATTTT
TRBJ2-7 | NA | TRBV27 | TRBD1 | CASSPRPQGDNEQYF | TGTGCCAGCAGTCCTAGGCCACAGGGGGACAACGAGCAGTACTTC
TRBJ2-2 | NA | TRBV9 | NA | CASSITGSGTGELFF | TGTGCCAGCAGCATAACAGGGTCGGGCACCGGGGAGCTGTTTTTT
TRBJ1-2 | NA | TRBV28 | NA | CASSLRVHYGYTF | TGTGCCAGCAGTTTGAGGGTCCATTATGGCTACACCTTC
TRBJ2-7 | NA | TRBV6-5 | NA | CASSYSGTEPYEQYF | TGTGCCAGCAGTTACTCCGGGACGGAGCCCTACGAGCAGTACTTC
TRBJ1-2 | NA | TRBV25-1 | TRBD1 | CASSEFGTGGSPNYGYTF | TGTGCCAGCAGTGAATTTGGGACAGGGGGATCCCCTAACTATGGCTACACCTTC
TRBJ2-7 | medium-sized | TRBV11-2 | NA | CASSFKAYEQYF | TGTGCCAGCAGCTTTAAGGCCTACGAGCAGTACTTC
TRBJ2-3 | NA | TRBV2 | NA | CASRREFFSSDTQYF | TGTGCCAGCAGGAGGGAGTTTTTTTCATCAGATACGCAGTATTTT
TRBJ2-2 | NA | TRBV28 | NA | CASGAPNTGELFF | TGTGCCAGCGGGGCACCGAACACCGGGGAGCTGTTTTTT